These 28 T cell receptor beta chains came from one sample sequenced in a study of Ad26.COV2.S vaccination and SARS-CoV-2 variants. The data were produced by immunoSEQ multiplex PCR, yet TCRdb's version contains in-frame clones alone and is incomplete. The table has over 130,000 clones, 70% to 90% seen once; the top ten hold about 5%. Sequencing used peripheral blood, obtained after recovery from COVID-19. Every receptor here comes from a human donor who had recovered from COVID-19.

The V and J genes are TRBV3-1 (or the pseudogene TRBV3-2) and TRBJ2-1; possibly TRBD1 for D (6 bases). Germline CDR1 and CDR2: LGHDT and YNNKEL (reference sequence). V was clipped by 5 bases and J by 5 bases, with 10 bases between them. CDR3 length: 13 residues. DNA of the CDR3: TGTGCCAGCAGCTTCGGACAGAACAATGAGCAGTTCTTC. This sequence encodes CASSFGQNNEQFF.

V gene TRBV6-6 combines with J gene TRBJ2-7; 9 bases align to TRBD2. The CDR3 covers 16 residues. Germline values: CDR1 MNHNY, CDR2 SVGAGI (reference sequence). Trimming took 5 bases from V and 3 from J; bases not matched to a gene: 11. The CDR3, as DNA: TGTGCCAGCAGTAGATATAGCGGGGGCTCAATCTACGAGCAGTACTTC. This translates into CASSRYSGGSIYEQYF.

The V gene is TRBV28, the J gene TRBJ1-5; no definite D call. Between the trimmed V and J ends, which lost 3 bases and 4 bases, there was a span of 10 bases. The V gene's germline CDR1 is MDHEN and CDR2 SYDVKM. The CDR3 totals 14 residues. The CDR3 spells CASSLYGKNQPQHF. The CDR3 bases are TGTGCCAGCAGTTTGTACGGAAAAAATCAGCCCCAGCATTTT.

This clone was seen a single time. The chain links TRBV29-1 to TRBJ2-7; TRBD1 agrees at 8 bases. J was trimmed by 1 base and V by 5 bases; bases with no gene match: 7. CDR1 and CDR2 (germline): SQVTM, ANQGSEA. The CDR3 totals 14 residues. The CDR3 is CSVQTGVVSYEQYF. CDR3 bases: TGCAGCGTTCAGACAGGGGTTGTTTCCTACGAGCAGTACTTC.

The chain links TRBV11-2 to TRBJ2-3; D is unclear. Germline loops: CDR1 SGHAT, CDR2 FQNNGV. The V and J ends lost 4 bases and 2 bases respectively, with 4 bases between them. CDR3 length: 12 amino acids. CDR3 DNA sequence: TGTGCCAGCAGCTCCCTCACAGATACGCAGTATTTT. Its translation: CASSSLTDTQYF.

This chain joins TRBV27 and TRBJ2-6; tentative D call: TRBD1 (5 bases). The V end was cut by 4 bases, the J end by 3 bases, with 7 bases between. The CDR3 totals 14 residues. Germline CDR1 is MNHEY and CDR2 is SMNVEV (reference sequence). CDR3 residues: CASSSQGGANVLTF. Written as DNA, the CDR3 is TGTGCCAGCAGTTCCCAGGGTGGGGCCAACGTCCTGACTTTC.

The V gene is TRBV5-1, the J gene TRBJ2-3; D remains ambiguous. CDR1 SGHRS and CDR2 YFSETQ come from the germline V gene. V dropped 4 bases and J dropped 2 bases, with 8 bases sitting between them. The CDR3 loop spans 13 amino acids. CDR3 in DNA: TGCGCCAGCAGCGCCCCCCCCACAGATACGCAGTATTTT. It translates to CASSAPPTDTQYF.

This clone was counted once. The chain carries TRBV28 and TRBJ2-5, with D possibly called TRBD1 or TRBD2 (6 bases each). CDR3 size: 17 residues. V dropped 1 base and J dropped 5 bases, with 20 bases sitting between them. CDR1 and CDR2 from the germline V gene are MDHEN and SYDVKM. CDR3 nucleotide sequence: TGTGCCAGCAGTTTATTTGGGGGGCGCGGAGGTACGGAGACCCAGTACTTC. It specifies CASSLFGGRGGTETQYF.

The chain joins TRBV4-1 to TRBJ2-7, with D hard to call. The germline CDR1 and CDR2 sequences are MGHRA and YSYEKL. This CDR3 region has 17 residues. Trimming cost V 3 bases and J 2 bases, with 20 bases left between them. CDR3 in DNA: TGCGCCAGCAGCCACCGTACTCAAGGGAAAAGGCCCTACGAGCAGTACTTC. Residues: CASSHRTQGKRPYEQYF.

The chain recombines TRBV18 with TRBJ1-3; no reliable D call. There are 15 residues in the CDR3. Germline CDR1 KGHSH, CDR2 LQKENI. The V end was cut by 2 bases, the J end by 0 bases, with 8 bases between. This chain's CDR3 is CASSPWATSGNTIYF. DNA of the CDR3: TGTGCCAGCTCACCATGGGCGACCTCTGGAAACACCATATATTTT.

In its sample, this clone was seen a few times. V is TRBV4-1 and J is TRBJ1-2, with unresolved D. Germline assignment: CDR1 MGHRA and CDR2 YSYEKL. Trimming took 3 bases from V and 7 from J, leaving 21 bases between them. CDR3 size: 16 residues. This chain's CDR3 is CASSQAPGGNSFGYTF. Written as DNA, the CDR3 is TGCGCCAGCAGCCAGGCCCCAGGTGGGAATTCGTTTGGCTACACCTTC.

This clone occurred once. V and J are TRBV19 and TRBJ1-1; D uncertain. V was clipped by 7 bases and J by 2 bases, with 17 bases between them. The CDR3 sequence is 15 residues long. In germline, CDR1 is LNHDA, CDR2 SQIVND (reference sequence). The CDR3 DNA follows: TGTGCCAGTACAAGCGAACCGGGAGTTAACACTGAAGCTTTCTTT. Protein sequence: CASTSEPGVNTEAFF.

In DNA form, the CDR3 reads TGCAGTGCTAGTGCGAGTGCAACTAATGAAAAACTGTTTTTT. Protein product: CSASASATNEKLFF. The rearrangement joins TRBV20-1 to TRBJ1-4, with D uncertain. The CDR3 contains 14 residues. Trimming took 3 bases from V and 0 from J, leaving 8 bases between them. Germline-derived CDR1 and CDR2 are DFQATT and SNEGSKA (reference sequence).

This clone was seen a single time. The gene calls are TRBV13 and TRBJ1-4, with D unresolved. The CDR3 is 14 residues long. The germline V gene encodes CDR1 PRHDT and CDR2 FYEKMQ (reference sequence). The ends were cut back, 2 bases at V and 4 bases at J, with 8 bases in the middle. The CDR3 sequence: CASSLREINEKLFF. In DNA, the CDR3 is TGTGCCAGCAGCTTAAGGGAGATTAATGAAAAACTGTTTTTT.

The CDR3 coding sequence is TGTGCCAGCAGTTCGAAGGGGGGACTGGGAGTCGTGCAGTACTTC. Encoded protein: CASSSKGGLGVVQYF. This chain connects TRBV6-2 or TRBV6-3 to TRBJ2-7; perhaps D is TRBD1 or TRBD2 (6 bases each). V dropped 4 bases and J dropped 9 bases, with 22 bases sitting between them. The CDR3 loop spans 15 amino acids. Germline loops: CDR1 MNHEY, CDR2 SVGEGT.

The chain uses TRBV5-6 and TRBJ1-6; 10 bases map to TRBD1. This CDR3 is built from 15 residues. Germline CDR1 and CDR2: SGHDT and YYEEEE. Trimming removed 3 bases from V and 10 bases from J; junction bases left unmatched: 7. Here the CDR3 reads CASSSVGQGNSPLHF. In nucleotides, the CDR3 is TGTGCCAGCAGCTCAGTGGGACAGGGGAACTCACCCCTCCACTTT.

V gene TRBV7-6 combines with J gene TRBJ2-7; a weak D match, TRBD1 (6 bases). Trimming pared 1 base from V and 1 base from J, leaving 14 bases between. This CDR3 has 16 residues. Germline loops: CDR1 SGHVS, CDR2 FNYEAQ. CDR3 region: CASSLGSSTGSYEQYF. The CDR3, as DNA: TGTGCCAGCAGCTTAGGATCCTCGACAGGATCCTACGAGCAGTACTTC.

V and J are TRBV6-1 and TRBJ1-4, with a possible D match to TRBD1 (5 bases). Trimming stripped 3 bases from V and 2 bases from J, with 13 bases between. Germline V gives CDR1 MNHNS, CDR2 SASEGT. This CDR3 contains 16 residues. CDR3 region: CASSERWGSTNEKLFF. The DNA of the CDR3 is TGTGCCAGCAGTGAGAGATGGGGGAGTACTAATGAAAAACTGTTTTTT.

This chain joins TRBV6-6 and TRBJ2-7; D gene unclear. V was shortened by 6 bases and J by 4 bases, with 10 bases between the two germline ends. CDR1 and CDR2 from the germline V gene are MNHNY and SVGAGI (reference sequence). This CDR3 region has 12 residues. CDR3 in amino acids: CASRDPGYEQYF. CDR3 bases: TGTGCCAGCAGGGACCCCGGGTACGAGCAGTACTTC.

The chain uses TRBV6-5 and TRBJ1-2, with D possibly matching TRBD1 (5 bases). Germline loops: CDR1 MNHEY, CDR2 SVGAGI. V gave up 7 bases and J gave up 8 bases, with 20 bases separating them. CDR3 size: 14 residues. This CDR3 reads CASTQLIGDRGYTF. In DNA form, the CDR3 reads TGTGCCAGCACCCAACTGATAGGGGATCGAGGCTACACCTTC.

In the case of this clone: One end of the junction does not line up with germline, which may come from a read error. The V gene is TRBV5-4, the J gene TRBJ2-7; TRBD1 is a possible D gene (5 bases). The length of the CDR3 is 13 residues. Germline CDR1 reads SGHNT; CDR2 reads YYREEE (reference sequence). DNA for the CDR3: TGTGCCAGCAGCTTGCGGTTTGGGGCCCCGCTAGACTTC. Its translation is CASSLRFGAPLDF.

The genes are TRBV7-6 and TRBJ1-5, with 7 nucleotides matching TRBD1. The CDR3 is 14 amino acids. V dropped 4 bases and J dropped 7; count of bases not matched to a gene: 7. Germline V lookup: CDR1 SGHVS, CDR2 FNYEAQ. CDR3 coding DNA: TGTGCCAGCAGCTCTTACAGGGGCGAGCAGCCCCAGCATTTT. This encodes CASSSYRGEQPQHF.

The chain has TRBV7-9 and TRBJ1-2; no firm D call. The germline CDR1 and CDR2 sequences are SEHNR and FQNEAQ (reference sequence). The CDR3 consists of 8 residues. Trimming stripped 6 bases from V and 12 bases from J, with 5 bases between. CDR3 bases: TGTGCCAGCAGTCCCGACACCTTC. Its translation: CASSPDTF.

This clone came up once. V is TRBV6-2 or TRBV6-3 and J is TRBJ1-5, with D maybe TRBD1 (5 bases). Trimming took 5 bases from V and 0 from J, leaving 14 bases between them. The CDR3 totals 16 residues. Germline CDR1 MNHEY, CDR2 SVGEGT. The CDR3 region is CASSPPRDVSNQPQHF. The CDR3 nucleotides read TGTGCCAGCAGTCCCCCTCGGGACGTTAGCAATCAGCCCCAGCATTTT.

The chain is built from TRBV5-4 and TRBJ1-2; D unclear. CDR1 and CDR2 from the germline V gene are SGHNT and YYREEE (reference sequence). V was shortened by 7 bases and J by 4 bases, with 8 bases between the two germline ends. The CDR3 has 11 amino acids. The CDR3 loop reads CASGNGYGYTF. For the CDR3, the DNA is TGTGCCAGCGGAAATGGCTATGGCTACACCTTC.

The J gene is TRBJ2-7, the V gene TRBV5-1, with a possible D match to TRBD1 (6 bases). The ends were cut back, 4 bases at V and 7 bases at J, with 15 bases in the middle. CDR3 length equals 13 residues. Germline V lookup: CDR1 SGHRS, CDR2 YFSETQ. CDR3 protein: CASSTRDTGEQYF. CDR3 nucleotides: TGCGCCAGCAGCACCCGGGACACCGGAGAGCAGTACTTC.

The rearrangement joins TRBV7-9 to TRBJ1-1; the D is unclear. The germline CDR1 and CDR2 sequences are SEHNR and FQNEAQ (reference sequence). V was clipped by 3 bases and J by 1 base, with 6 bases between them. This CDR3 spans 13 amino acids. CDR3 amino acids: CASSFTGNTEAFF. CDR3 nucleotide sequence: TGTGCCAGCAGCTTTACCGGGAACACTGAAGCTTTCTTT.

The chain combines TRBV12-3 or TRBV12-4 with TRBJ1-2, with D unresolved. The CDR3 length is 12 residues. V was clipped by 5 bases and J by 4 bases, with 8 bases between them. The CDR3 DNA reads TGTGCCAGCAGTGACGAGGGCTATGGCTACACCTTC. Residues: CASSDEGYGYTF.